These 31 T cell receptor beta chains came from one sample sequenced in a study of Graves' ophthalmopathy and Graves' hyperthyroidism. Beta-chain TCR CDR3 regions were amplified from RNA transcripts. The authors performed first-round RT-PCR with HTBI primers and then a second-round multiplex PCR. TCRdb itself ran the multiplex PCR reads through MiXCR, one entry per CDR3 protein. Of hundreds of thousands of distinct CDR3 sequences in the sample, about 38% were seen once. Specimen: peripheral blood. The receptor source for this set is an adult man with Graves' ophthalmopathy.

This clonotype has a handful of counts. V and J are TRBV25-1 and TRBJ1-3; D gene uncertain. Trimming cost V 5 bases and J 1 base, with 9 bases left between them. Germline values: CDR1 MGHDK, CDR2 SYGVNS. The CDR3 extends over 14 amino acids. CDR3 nucleotides: TGTGCCAGCAGTTTAAGGGCATCTGGAAACACCATATATTTT. It encodes CASSLRASGNTIYF. The full variable domain, with the rest looked up from reference TRBV25-1 and TRBJ1-3, is EADIYQTPRYLVIGTGKKITLECSQTMGHDKMYWYQQDPGMELHLIHYSYGVNSTEKGDLSSESTVSRIRTEHFPLTLESARPSHTSQYLCASSLRASGNTIYFGEGSWLTVV.

This chain connects TRBV29-1 to TRBJ2-1; a possible D gene is TRBD1 (5 bases). Trimming removed 7 bases at V and 4 bases at J, with 26 bases between. This CDR3 region has 17 residues. Germline values: CDR1 SQVTM, CDR2 ANQGSEA. CDR3 residues: CSAVQTTAPPRYNEQFF. Here the CDR3 DNA reads TGCAGCGCGGTGCAGACGACAGCACCTCCTCGGTACAATGAGCAGTTCTTC.

This clonotype showed up many times. This rearrangement joins TRBV7-6 to TRBJ1-4, with no clear D. The germline CDR1 and CDR2 sequences are SGHVS and FNYEAQ. This CDR3 is built from 15 residues. Trimming stripped 3 bases from V and 5 bases from J, with 13 bases between. The CDR3 is CASSLLRGTNEKLFF. DNA of the CDR3: TGTGCCAGCAGCTTGTTGCGGGGAACGAATGAAAAACTGTTTTTT.

This clonotype has ten or more counts. The chain combines TRBV2 with TRBJ2-6; no definite D call. The V gene's germline CDR1 is SNHLY and CDR2 FYNNEI. The CDR3 is made up of 14 amino acids. V lost 8 bases and J 0 bases, leaving 8 bases between the germline ends. CDR3 in DNA: TGTGCCAGCGTAAGCCCCTCTGGGGCCAACGTCCTGACTTTC. Amino acid sequence: CASVSPSGANVLTF.

There are many counts of this clonotype. The chain couples TRBV5-8 to TRBJ1-2; D might be TRBD1 (6 bases). Germline lookup yields CDR1 SGHTS and CDR2 YDEGEE. V was clipped by 5 bases and J by 2 bases, with 10 bases between them. The CDR3 is 13 residues long. For the CDR3, the DNA is TGTGCCAGCAGAGCGACAGGCAACTATGGCTACACCTTC. Translated, it gives CASRATGNYGYTF.

In this sample, this clonotype turned up a few times. The rearrangement joins TRBV2 to TRBJ2-7; D could derive from TRBD1 or TRBD2 (5 bases each). The V end lost 6 bases, the J end lost 3 bases, and 15 bases lay between the germline ends. CDR3 size: 14 residues. Looked up from germline, CDR1 is SNHLY and CDR2 is FYNNEI. The CDR3 DNA sequence: TGTGCCAGCAGGGTTAGGGACGGGGACTACGAGCAGTACTTC. Its translation: CASRVRDGDYEQYF.

The sample holds many counts of this clonotype. This sequence joins TRBV9 and TRBJ1-6; weak D call: TRBD1 (5 bases). The germline CDR1 and CDR2 sequences are SGDLS and YYNGEE. The CDR3 loop spans 14 amino acids. The germline V and J ends were trimmed by 3 bases and 7 bases, with 11 bases remaining between them. CDR3 sequence: CASSDLGGNSPLHF. Written as DNA, the CDR3 is TGTGCCAGCAGCGATCTCGGGGGGAATTCACCCCTCCACTTT. The full variable domain, its missing parts supplied by reference TRBV9 and TRBJ1-6, is DSGVTQTPKHLITATGQRVTLRCSPRSGDLSVYWYQQSLDQGLQFLIQYYNGEERAKGNILERFSAQQFPDLHSELNLSSLELGDSALYFCASSDLGGNSPLHFGNGTRLTVT.

The V call is TRBV7-9, the J call TRBJ2-7; 11 bases line up with TRBD2. The CDR3 has 15 residues. With V trimmed by 6 bases and J by 2 bases, 6 bases remained unmatched. Germline values: CDR1 SEHNR, CDR2 FQNEAQ (reference sequence). Here the CDR3 DNA reads TGTGCCAGCAGTGACCTTAGCGGGAGGGCCTACGAGCAGTACGTC. It translates to CASSDLSGRAYEQYV.

This clonotype was recorded many times. The chain is built from TRBV5-1 and TRBJ2-5; D not certain. Between the trimmed V and J ends, which lost 3 bases and 3 bases, there was a span of 12 bases. Germline CDR1 SGHRS, CDR2 YFSETQ. CDR3 length equals 14 residues. CDR3 in DNA: TGCGCCAGCAGCTCACCCGGTAACGAAGAGACCCAGTACTTC. It translates to CASSSPGNEETQYF.

J is TRBJ2-7 and V is TRBV4-1; possibly TRBD1 or TRBD2 for D (6 bases each). This CDR3 is 14 amino acids long. The germline V gene has CDR1 MGHRA and CDR2 YSYEKL. The V end lost 4 bases, the J end lost 6 bases, and 16 bases lay between the germline ends. The CDR3 loop is CASSLRGAVGEQYF. The CDR3 DNA reads TGCGCCAGCAGCCTTAGGGGGGCGGTCGGCGAGCAGTACTTC.

This clonotype was detected only a few times. V usage is TRBV3-1 and J usage is TRBJ1-5; D is unclear. The germline gives CDR1 LGHDT, CDR2 YNNKEL (reference sequence). Deletions cut 0 bases from V and 1 base from J, with 4 bases between. The CDR3 runs 14 residues. The CDR3 here is CASSQDFSNQPQHF. CDR3 DNA sequence: TGTGCCAGCAGCCAAGACTTCAGCAATCAGCCCCAGCATTTT.

In the case of this clonotype: A much larger clone lies one base from this, so it may be a read error. The chain recombines TRBV7-2 with TRBJ1-1; 7 positions agree with TRBD1. The CDR3 is 14 amino acids. CDR1 is SGHTA, CDR2 FQGNSA, per germline. The CDR3 loop is CASRTGPVGTGAFF. The CDR3 region has the DNA TGTGCCAGCAGGACAGGGCCGGTGGGCACTGGAGCTTTCTTT. The whole variable domain, remainder taken from reference TRBV7-2 and TRBJ1-1, is GAGVSQSPSNKVTEKGKDVELRCDPISGHTALYWYRQSLGQGLEFLIYFQGNSAPDKSGLPSDRFSAERTGGSVSTLTIQRTQQEDSAVYLCASRTGPVGTGAFFGQGTRLTVV.

The rearrangement uses TRBV19 and TRBJ1-3; 8 positions agree with TRBD1. The CDR3 has 15 residues. The trim removed 2 bases at V and 3 bases at J, leaving 3 bases unmatched. Per the germline V gene, CDR1 is LNHDA and CDR2 is SQIVND (reference sequence). Written as DNA, the CDR3 is TGTGCCAGTAGTATACAGGGGGCGCATGGAAACACCATATATTTT. Its translation: CASSIQGAHGNTIYF.

The chain recombines TRBV10-3 with TRBJ2-2; tentative D call: TRBD2 (7 bases). Germline CDR1 is ENHRY and CDR2 is SYGVKD. V was pared by 10 bases and J by 6 bases, with 21 bases between. This CDR3 is 15 amino acids long. CDR3 amino acids: CASRGSGGAPGELFF. For the CDR3, the DNA is TGTGCCAGCCGGGGAAGTGGGGGGGCCCCCGGGGAGCTGTTTTTT.

This clonotype appeared many times. The chain carries TRBV2 and TRBJ1-1, with 7 bases fitting TRBD1. V lost 8 bases, J lost 1 base, and 4 bases stayed unmatched. There are 13 residues in the CDR3. Germline V gene lookup returns CDR1 SNHLY and CDR2 FYNNEI. CDR3 protein: CASRQGGNTEAFF. The CDR3 nucleotides read TGTGCCAGCCGTCAGGGGGGGAACACTGAAGCTTTCTTT. Variable domain in full (rest from reference TRBV2 and TRBJ1-1): EPEVTQTPSHQVTQMGQEVILRCVPISNHLYFYWYRQILGQKVEFLVSFYNNEISEKSEIFDDQFSVERPDGSNFTLKIRSTKLEDSAMYFCASRQGGNTEAFFGQGTRLTVV.

This clonotype was seen a handful of times. The CDR3 region is CASSLAGNLNEKLFF. DNA for the CDR3: TGTGCCAGCAGCTTAGCGGGAAACCTTAATGAAAAACTGTTTTTT. This chain links TRBV7-8 with TRBJ1-4, with D unclear. Trimming shortened V by 0 bases and J by 4 bases, and 9 bases separated the two germline ends. Germline V gene sequence: CDR1 SGHVS, CDR2 FQNEAQ. CDR3 length equals 15 residues.

A word on this clonotype: A read error is possible here, since a much larger clone lies one base away. The chain has TRBV12-3 or TRBV12-4 and TRBJ1-1; TRBD1 is a possible D gene (6 bases). V was clipped by 11 bases and J by 1 base, with 14 bases between them. This CDR3 comprises 13 residues. This chain's CDR3 is CAGQDSQNTEAFF. As DNA, the CDR3 is TGTGCCGGCCAGGACAGCCAGAACACTGAAGCTTTCTTT.

There are a few counts of this clonotype. V and J are TRBV10-3 and TRBJ2-7; D perhaps matches TRBD1 (6 bases). CDR1 and CDR2 (germline): ENHRY, SYGVKD. CDR3 size: 14 residues. Trimming removed 10 bases from V and 0 bases from J, with 16 bases in between. CDR3 loop: CASGFTGTSYEQYF. The CDR3 DNA follows: TGTGCCAGCGGGTTTACAGGGACCTCCTACGAGCAGTACTTC.

This clonotype has just one count. A read error may explain this, as a much larger clone is one base away. The CDR3 spells CASIGLPANTRELFF. CDR3 DNA sequence: TGTGCCAGCATCGGGCTACCCGCGAACACCAGGGAGCTGTTTTTT. The J gene is TRBJ2-2, the V gene TRBV7-9, with D hard to call. CDR1 SEHNR and CDR2 FQNEAQ come from the germline V gene (reference sequence). This CDR3 comprises 15 residues. The complete variable domain, with remaining parts taken from reference TRBV7-9 and TRBJ2-2, reads DTGVSQNPRHKITKRGQNVTFRCDPISEHNRLYWYRQTLGQGPEFLTYFQNEAQLEKSRLLSDRFSAERPKGSFSTLEIQRTEQGDSAMYLCASIGLPANTRELFFGEGSRLTVL.

Remarks on this clonotype: This clone may be a read error of a much larger clone one base away. This rearrangement joins TRBV12-3 or TRBV12-4 to TRBJ1-3; D uncertain. The CDR3 consists of 16 residues. Trimming removed 3 bases at V and 0 bases at J, with 12 bases between. CDR3 protein: CASSFGGRLSGNTIYF. For the CDR3, the DNA is TGTGCCAGCAGTTTTGGCGGAAGACTCTCTGGAAACACCATATATTTT.

This rearrangement joins TRBV6-6 to TRBJ2-7, with 7 bases matching TRBD1. The CDR3 extends over 13 amino acids. Germline trimming cut 7 bases from V and 2 bases from J; bases unmatched to any gene: 5. CDR1 is MNHNY and CDR2 is SVGAGI in the germline V gene (reference sequence). The CDR3 is CASTRTGTYEQYF. In nucleotides, the CDR3 is TGTGCCAGCACCCGGACAGGAACCTACGAGCAGTACTTC.

This clonotype was seen many times. The V gene is TRBV5-5, the J gene TRBJ2-7; 7 nucleotides match TRBD1. Germline CDR1 reads SGHKS; CDR2 reads YYEKEE (reference sequence). The CDR3 runs 12 residues. The V and J ends lost 3 bases and 7 bases, in that order; junction bases with no gene match: 4. The CDR3 DNA reads TGTGCCAGCAGCTCTACAGGGGAAGAGCAGTACTTC. Protein: CASSSTGEEQYF.

The rearrangement uses TRBV20-1 and TRBJ1-4; no reliable D call. The CDR3 is 14 residues long. The V and J ends lost 3 bases and 10 bases respectively, with 18 bases between them. CDR1 is DFQATT, CDR2 SNEGSKA, per germline (reference sequence). The CDR3 nucleotides read TGCAGTGCTAGCATCGTGGCAGGTGGCGGAAAACTGTTTTTT. Residues: CSASIVAGGGKLFF.

As regards this clonotype: Being one base from a much bigger clone, this may be a read error. J is TRBJ2-5 and V is TRBV7-2; TRBD1 matches 7 bases. Looked up from germline, CDR1 is SGHTA and CDR2 is FQGNSA. CDR3 length equals 14 residues. CDR3 coding DNA: TGTGCCGGCAGCCAAGAGGCAGGGGGAGAGACCCAGTACTTC. This encodes CAGSQEAGGETQYF.

Comments on this clonotype: Here the CDR3 omits its conserved ending phenylalanine or tryptophan, so a read error is the likely source. The chain combines TRBV2 with TRBJ1-5; unclear D gene. Trimming took off 2 bases at V and 2 bases at J, with 13 bases between the two ends. The V gene's germline CDR1 is SNHLY and CDR2 FYNNEI. The CDR3 has 16 amino acids. The CDR3 sequence: CASSEILSFGNQPQHG. The CDR3 DNA is TGTGCCAGCAGTGAAATTCTGTCTTTTGGCAATCAGCCCCAGCATGGT.

This clonotype came up many times. The chain combines TRBV7-2 with TRBJ1-4; D might be TRBD1 (5 bases). V lost 5 bases to trimming and J lost 14 bases, with 24 bases between them. This CDR3 has 15 residues. Germline V lookup: CDR1 SGHTA, CDR2 FQGNSA. CDR3 DNA: TGTGCCAGCAGCATCAATCCCGGGGCTCCTTGGTCGCTGTTTTTT. It codes for CASSINPGAPWSLFF.

The chain recombines TRBV7-9 with TRBJ2-7, with D unclear. From germline, CDR1 is SEHNR and CDR2 FQNEAQ (reference sequence). Between the trimmed V and J ends, which lost 1 base and 0 bases, there was a span of 16 bases. The CDR3 has 17 residues. For the CDR3, the DNA is TGTGCCAGCAGCTTAGTAGGGAACACTGACCACTCCTACGAGCAGTACTTC. As protein: CASSLVGNTDHSYEQYF.

The chain couples TRBV7-3 to TRBJ1-5; 7 bases are a match to TRBD1. The CDR3 covers 14 residues. Germline V lookup: CDR1 SGHTA, CDR2 FQGTGA. With V trimmed by 5 bases and J by 9 bases, 10 bases remained unmatched. CDR3 nucleotide sequence: TGTGCCAGCAGCGGCGGGACAGCCCTTCTGCCCCAGCATTTT. Its protein product is CASSGGTALLPQHF.

The chain joins TRBV7-2 to TRBJ1-2, with D perhaps matching TRBD1 (5 bases). This CDR3 spans 14 amino acids. Trimming removed 5 bases at V and 8 bases at J, with 18 bases between. The germline gives CDR1 SGHTA, CDR2 FQGNSA. The CDR3 sequence is CASSNPGLRLGYTF. In nucleotides, the CDR3 is TGTGCCAGCAGCAACCCGGGACTGAGGCTCGGCTACACCTTC.

This clonotype showed up many times. The chain couples TRBV19 to TRBJ1-3; the D gene is possibly TRBD1 (6 bases). The CDR3 is 14 residues long. Trimming pared 3 bases from V and 6 bases from J, leaving 12 bases between. Germline values: CDR1 LNHDA, CDR2 SQIVND (reference sequence). The CDR3 reads CASSMKGGTNTIYF. Written as DNA, the CDR3 is TGTGCCAGTAGTATGAAAGGGGGAACAAACACCATATATTTT.

This clonotype showed up many times. The chain joins TRBV6-5 to TRBJ1-1; D gene unclear. V shed 5 bases and J shed 0 bases, with 10 bases lying between them. The CDR3 contains 14 residues. The germline CDR1 and CDR2 sequences are MNHEY and SVGAGI. CDR3 residues: CASSTSTMNTEAFF. As DNA, the CDR3 is TGTGCCAGCAGTACCAGCACCATGAACACTGAAGCTTTCTTT.